This TCR beta chain originates from a study of immune characterization of retroperitoneal liposarcoma. A single record per CDR3 protein comes from TCRdb applying MiXCR to the PCR reads. The table records nearly 2,500 distinct CDR3 sequences, under 60% of them present only once. The CDR3 is 17 residues long. The germline V gene has CDR1 MNHNY and CDR2 SVGAGI (reference sequence). This sequence was found in a female donor with retroperitoneal liposarcoma. Sequences were obtained from tumor tissue. The V gene is TRBV6-6, the J gene TRBJ2-1, with 13 bases aligning to TRBD2. The tail of the sequence fits TRBJ2-7 better, so the J call may be wrong. CDR3 protein: CASSYPLAGGGLNEQYF. CDR3 in DNA: TGTGCCAGCAGTTACCCACTAGCGGGAGGGGGGTTGAATGAGCAGTACTTC.